Listed below are T cell receptor beta chains from one sample, sequenced in a study of T cells in Graves' hyperthyroidism and ophthalmopathy. MiXCR, applied by TCRdb to the multiplex PCR reads, yields one record per CDR3 protein. This table has roughly 160,000 distinct CDR3 sequences, 9.4% appearing once. Sequenced sample: blood. The receptors originated from a woman younger than 30 with Graves' hyperthyroidism that later progressed to Graves' ophthalmopathy. Each CDR3 is given with its conserved first and last residue. A D gene is named only where the DNA matches it firmly. Sizes are listed as once, few or many counts, or a class when the clone is expanded.

clone size	V gene	D gene	CDR3 length	J gene	CDR3 DNA	CDR3 protein
many	TRBV12-3/TRBV12-4	-	11	TRBJ2-7	TGTGCCAGCAGGGGGGACTACGAGCAGTACTTC	CASRGDYEQYF
many	TRBV19	-	12	TRBJ2-2	TGTGCCAGTACCGAACTCCCCGGGGAGCTGTTTTTT	CASTELPGELFF
few	TRBV15	TRBD2	18	TRBJ2-6	TGTGCCACCAGCAGAGTACGAGCGGGGGGGACGGGGGCCAACGTCCTGACTTTC	CATSRVRAGGTGANVLTF
many	TRBV28	-	14	TRBJ2-7	TGTGCCAGCAGTTTGGTAGGTCTTCCCTACGAGCAGTACTTC	CASSLVGLPYEQYF
few	TRBV5-6	-	14	TRBJ1-4	TGTGCCAGCAGCTTGCTGGGGGTTGCTGAAAAACTGTTTTTT	CASSLLGVAEKLFF
many	TRBV19	TRBD2	16	TRBJ2-5	TGTGCCAGTAGCACGCGGGGGATACTACCAAGTGAGACCCAGTACTTC	CASSTRGILPSETQYF
many	TRBV6-1	-	14	TRBJ1-1	TGTGCCAGCACCCAAACCGAATTGGGCACTGAAGCTTTCTTT	CASTQTELGTEAFF
many	TRBV3-1	-	14	TRBJ1-1	TGTGCCAGCAGCCAAGGGGGGGGTAACACTGAAGCTTTCTTT	CASSQGGGNTEAFF
many	TRBV24-1	TRBD1	16	TRBJ2-1	TGTGCCACCAGTGATCCAACAGGGGTAGGCTACAATGAGCAGTTCTTC	CATSDPTGVGYNEQFF
few	TRBV7-8	TRBD2	18	TRBJ2-1	TGTGCCAGCAGCTTGGAGTTGGGACTAGCGGGACTCTACAATGAGCAGTTCTTC	CASSLELGLAGLYNEQFF